The rows below give T cell receptor beta chains drawn from one sample of a study of blood T cells in healthy people across ages. Via MiXCR, TCRdb re-called the 5' RACE reads, giving one row per CDR3 protein. This sample has about 730,000 distinct CDR3 sequences; about 40% occur once, and the top ten carry 20% to 25%. Sequenced: blood. The source of these receptors is a woman aged 55 to 70 in good health. CDR3s include the opening cysteine and the closing phenylalanine or tryptophan. Each record gives: J gene, V gene, clone size, D gene, CDR3 DNA, CDR3 protein. A D gene is named only where the DNA matches it firmly. A clone size is listed for some rows: how often the clone was seen (once, few, many), or a class if it is expanded.

>TRBJ2-3|TRBV5-1|NA|NA
TGCGCCAGCAGCTTGGCGGGAGTGGGCCCAGATACGCAGTATTTT
CASSLAGVGPDTQYF
>TRBJ1-1|TRBV5-1|NA|TRBD1
TGCGCCAGCAGGACAGGGCCAGACACTGAAGCTTTCTTT
CASRTGPDTEAFF
>TRBJ2-3|TRBV20-1|many|NA
TGCAGCAGATACGAACCGACAGATACGCAGTATTTT
CSRYEPTDTQYF
>TRBJ2-5|TRBV5-5|few|TRBD1
TGTGCCAGCAGCTGGGTGGGACAGAAAGCGACCCAGTACTTC
CASSWVGQKATQYF
>TRBJ2-7|TRBV20-1|many|NA
TGCAGTGCTAGGAGCTTGTCCTACGAGCAGTACTTC
CSARSLSYEQYF
>TRBJ2-7|TRBV12-3/TRBV12-4|NA|NA
TGTGCCAGCAGCCCATTCGGGACTCAAAGACACGAGCAGTACTTC
CASSPFGTQRHEQYF
>TRBJ2-1|TRBV7-9|NA|NA
TGTGCCAGCAGCTTATCGGGAGCCACCTACAATGAGCAGTTCTTC
CASSLSGATYNEQFF
>TRBJ1-5|TRBV7-2|NA|TRBD1
TGTGCCAGCAGCCGACAGGGGGCGCAAGGTCAGCCCCAGCATTTT
CASSRQGAQGQPQHF
>TRBJ2-3|TRBV3-1|NA|TRBD1
TGTGCCAGCAGCCAAGCTCGGACAGGAGATACGCAGTATTTT
CASSQARTGDTQYF
>TRBJ1-2|TRBV30|few|NA
TGTGCCTGGAGCCAACGATATGGCTACACCTTC
CAWSQRYGYTF
>TRBJ2-1|TRBV29-1|many|NA
TGCAGCGTTGAAGATGAGGACGGGACTTCCTACAATGAGCAGTTCTTC
CSVEDEDGTSYNEQFF
>TRBJ2-2|TRBV7-9|NA|NA
TGTGCCAGCAGCCCTTCACCTCTCACCGGGGAGCTGTTTTTT
CASSPSPLTGELFF
>TRBJ2-7|TRBV20-1|NA|NA
TGCAGTGCTAGAGGGGTTCCTGGCGTGGGTGTCGGCTACGAGCAGTACTTC
CSARGVPGVGVGYEQYF
>TRBJ2-1|TRBV20-1|few|NA
TGCAGCACCAACCGAGGGGGTGTCTACAATGAGCAGTTCTTC
CSTNRGGVYNEQFF
>TRBJ2-5|TRBV11-2|few|TRBD2
TGTGCCAGCAGCTTAGTAGCGGGAGGGTCTCTTGTGCAGTACTTC
CASSLVAGGSLVQYF
>TRBJ2-5|TRBV20-1|NA|TRBD1
TGCAGTGCCCTGGGCAGGGGGCATGAGGCCCAGTACTTC
CSALGRGHEAQYF
>TRBJ2-7|TRBV20-1|NA|NA
TGCAGTCTCCCGGAGATTCAGGGTTTAAGCCCCTACGAGCAGTACTTC
CSLPEIQGLSPYEQYF
>TRBJ2-2|TRBV20-1|NA|TRBD1
TGCAGTGCTAGAGATTTCGTGACAGGGGCCACCGGGGAGCTGTTTTTT
CSARDFVTGATGELFF
>TRBJ2-7|TRBV12-3/TRBV12-4|NA|NA
TGTGCCAGCAATTTGGGACATTCCGAGCAGTACTTC
CASNLGHSEQYF
>TRBJ2-7|TRBV7-2|NA|NA
TGTGCCAGCAGTAATATCGGGACTGTCAATCCCTACGAGCAGTACTTC
CASSNIGTVNPYEQYF
>TRBJ1-1|TRBV20-1|NA|NA
TGCAGTGCTAGTAGGGACATCGGAGCTTTCTTT
CSASRDIGAFF
>TRBJ2-1|TRBV12-3/TRBV12-4|NA|NA
TGTGCCAGCAGTCAACTGGACCCCTATGGCCACAATGAGCAGTTCTTC
CASSQLDPYGHNEQFF
>TRBJ1-2|TRBV7-2|NA|TRBD1
TGTGCCAGCAGCACTCAGCAGGGGGTTGGCTATGGCTACACCTTC
CASSTQQGVGYGYTF
>TRBJ2-5|TRBV3-1|NA|NA
TGTGCCAGCGGTGACCAGGGTATCGGCGAGACCCAGTACTTC
CASGDQGIGETQYF
>TRBJ2-2|TRBV11-2|few|TRBD1
TGTGCCAGCAGCTCTTGGACAGGGGGCACCGGGGAGCTGTTTTTT
CASSSWTGGTGELFF
>TRBJ2-1|TRBV25-1|NA|NA
TGTGCCAGCATCAGGGGCGGGAGCAATGAGCAGTTCTTC
CASIRGGSNEQFF
>TRBJ1-2|TRBV19|NA|NA
TGTGCCAGTACCCTACAAGGAGGTGGCTACACCTTC
CASTLQGGGYTF
>TRBJ2-5|TRBV28|many|TRBD1
TGTGCCAGCAGTTCTCCGGGACAGGATCAAGAGACCCAGTACTTC
CASSSPGQDQETQYF
>TRBJ1-2|TRBV2|NA|NA
TGTGCCAGCAGTGTAGGTTCGGGGGATGGCTACACCTTC
CASSVGSGDGYTF
>TRBJ2-1|TRBV24-1|few|TRBD1
TGTGCCACCGGGTTAGGACAGGGGGCGCGAGATGAGCAGTTCTTC
CATGLGQGARDEQFF
>TRBJ2-3|TRBV12-3/TRBV12-4|NA|TRBD2
TGTGCCAGCGGTTTACCGGGAGGACGAACAGATACGCAGTATTTT
CASGLPGGRTDTQYF
>TRBJ1-5|TRBV6-4|NA|TRBD1
TGTGCCAGCAGGGGACAGGGGGAGCGACAGCCCCAGCATTTT
CASRGQGERQPQHF
>TRBJ2-7|TRBV5-1|NA|TRBD2
TGCGCCAGTATTAGCTCTAGCGGGAGCAACGAGCAGTACTTC
CASISSSGSNEQYF
>TRBJ2-7|TRBV3-1|NA|TRBD1
TGTGCCAGCAGCCACCTCAACAGGGGGCAGTACTTC
CASSHLNRGQYF
>TRBJ1-1|TRBV12-3/TRBV12-4|NA|NA
TGTGCCAGCAGTCCTGTGGGGGCCGGCACTGAAGCTTTCTTT
CASSPVGAGTEAFF
>TRBJ1-6|TRBV6-2/TRBV6-3|NA|NA
TGTGCCAGCAGTTACGTCGGGGCTGGGGTGTTCCACTTT
CASSYVGAGVFHF
>TRBJ1-1|TRBV2|NA|TRBD1
TGTGCCAGCAGTCGCTCACAGGGGCTAATGAACACTGAAGCTTTCTTT
CASSRSQGLMNTEAFF
>TRBJ1-2|TRBV5-1|NA|TRBD1
TGCGCCAGCAGCCCGGACAGGGGGCGGGACTATGGCTACACCTTC
CASSPDRGRDYGYTF
>TRBJ2-7|TRBV14|NA|NA
TGTGCCAGCAGCCAGATCCTCTTAAGCGAGCAGTACTTC
CASSQILLSEQYF
>TRBJ2-1|TRBV7-9|few|TRBD1
TGTGCCAGCAGCTCTTGGACAGGCGACTACAATGAGCAGTTCTTC
CASSSWTGDYNEQFF
>TRBJ2-3|TRBV6-1|few|TRBD2
TGTGCCAGCAGTGAGGCACTAGCGGGAGGTACAGATACGCAGTATTTT
CASSEALAGGTDTQYF
>TRBJ2-7|TRBV20-1|few|TRBD2
TGCAGTGCTAGAGAGGCGGGAGACCTTTACGAGCAGTACTTC
CSAREAGDLYEQYF
>TRBJ1-5|TRBV20-1|few|NA
TGCAGTGCTGGGAGTGTCAATCAGCCCCAGCATTTT
CSAGSVNQPQHF
>TRBJ2-7|TRBV4-3|once|TRBD2
TGCGCCAGCAGCCAAGAAAGCGGGGAAAGGAATGAGCAGTACTTC
CASSQESGERNEQYF
>TRBJ2-7|TRBV5-1|NA|NA
TGCGCCAGCAGCGTGTCAGACGAGCAGTACTTC
CASSVSDEQYF
>TRBJ2-7|TRBV5-1|NA|TRBD1
TGCGCCAGCAGCTTGGACGGACAGGGATCCTACGAGCAGTACTTC
CASSLDGQGSYEQYF
>TRBJ2-1|TRBV6-1|NA|TRBD2
TGTGCCAGCAGTCCCGGACTAGCGGGAGTGCAGTACAATGAGCAGTTCTTC
CASSPGLAGVQYNEQFF
>TRBJ2-5|TRBV10-3|NA|NA
TGTGCCATCAGTTCCATCCGACAAATACTACAAGAGACCCAGTACTTC
CAISSIRQILQETQYF
>TRBJ2-3|TRBV7-3|few|TRBD2
TGTGCCAGCAGCCTCCAGCGGGAGACAGATACGCAGTATTTT
CASSLQRETDTQYF
>TRBJ2-1|TRBV10-3|NA|TRBD1
TGTGCCATCAGTGGGGGACAGATAAACAATGAGCAGTTCTTC
CAISGGQINNEQFF
>TRBJ2-3|TRBV28|NA|TRBD2
TGTGCCAGCAGGCCTCCGGGATCTCGGGAGGTACAGTCAGATACGCAGTATTTT
CASRPPGSREVQSDTQYF
>TRBJ2-4|TRBV12-3/TRBV12-4|NA|TRBD2
TGTGCCAGCAGTCATGGGACTAACGGACTAAAAACCAAAAACATTCAGTACTTC
CASSHGTNGLKTKNIQYF
>TRBJ2-5|TRBV27|many|NA
TGTGCCAGCAGTGCTGGGGAGAGCGAAGAGACCCAGTACTTC
CASSAGESEETQYF